These 13 T cell receptor beta chains share one sample of origin, sequenced in a study of long-term antiretroviral therapy in people with HIV. immunoSEQ v3.0 was run at survey level. The protocol was immunoSEQ multiplex PCR, while the TCRdb copy is restricted to in-frame clones and leaves out a portion. The table lists around 30,000 clones, approximately 96% of them singletons. Sequenced material: unsorted PBMCs, taken approximately 6.6 years after starting antiretroviral therapy. These receptors were taken from a man aged 25-45 years with HIV.

This chain connects TRBV7-3 to TRBJ2-3; 14 bases match TRBD2. Unmatched junction bases numbered 4, after V lost 3 bases and J lost 5 bases. The germline CDR1 and CDR2 sequences are SGHTA and FQGTGA. The CDR3 contains 16 residues. In nucleotides, the CDR3 is TGTGCCAGCAGCTTTGGGACTAGCGGGAGAAGAGATACGCAGTATTTT. Its protein product is CASSFGTSGRRDTQYF. The variable domain in full, with the rest retrieved from reference TRBV7-3 and TRBJ2-3, is GAGVSQTPSNKVTEKGKYVELRCDPISGHTALYWYRQSLGQGPEFLIYFQGTGAADDSGLPNDRFFAVRPEGSVSTLKIQRTERGDSAVYLCASSFGTSGRRDTQYFGPGTRLTVL.

Here the CDR3 DNA reads TGTGCCAGCAGCTGGACAACTAACTATGGCTACACCTTC. It encodes CASSWTTNYGYTF. J is TRBJ1-2 and V is TRBV7-2; D possibly corresponds to TRBD1 (5 bases). The CDR3 is 13 amino acids. Looked up from germline, CDR1 is SGHTA and CDR2 is FQGNSA. The V end lost 4 bases, the J end lost 0 bases, and 6 bases lay between the germline ends.

This chain uses TRBV6-5 with TRBJ2-3; D gene uncertain. The V end was cut by 8 bases, the J end by 8 bases, with 11 bases between. This CDR3 contains 11 residues. The germline CDR1 and CDR2 sequences are MNHEY and SVGAGI. The CDR3 DNA follows: TGTGCCAGCGGATCCTGGGGTACGCAGTATTTT. It yields the protein CASGSWGTQYF.

This clone turned up a few times. The rearrangement joins TRBV5-8 to TRBJ1-6; 8 bases match TRBD1. CDR1 SGHTS and CDR2 YDEGEE come from the germline V gene. Trimming took 2 bases from V and 11 from J; bases not matched to a gene: 9. CDR3 length equals 15 residues. The DNA for the CDR3 is TGTGCCAGCAGCTTCCGGGACAGGTCATCTACACCCCTCCACTTT. It specifies CASSFRDRSSTPLHF. Together with reference TRBV5-8 and TRBJ1-6, the CDR3 gives the full variable domain: EAGVTQSPTHLIKTRGQQATLRCSPISGHTSVYWYQQALGLGLQFLLWYDEGEERNRGNFPPRFSGRQFPNYSSELNVNALELEDSALYLCASSFRDRSSTPLHFGNGTRLTVT.

The rearrangement joins TRBV4-1 to TRBJ1-2, with unresolved D. The germline V and J ends were trimmed by 0 bases and 2 bases, with 13 bases remaining between them. Germline CDR1 and CDR2: MGHRA and YSYEKL. The CDR3 totals 16 residues. This CDR3 is CASSQEVEGTNYGYTF. In DNA, the CDR3 is TGCGCCAGCAGCCAAGAGGTAGAGGGAACGAACTATGGCTACACCTTC.

The V gene is TRBV4-2, the J gene TRBJ2-2; 13 bases map to TRBD2. V gave up 0 bases and J gave up 6 bases; unmatched junction bases: 7. Germline-derived CDR1 and CDR2 are LGHNA and YNFKEQ. There are 18 residues in the CDR3. CDR3 amino acids: CASSQDITSGGAAGELFF. CDR3 nucleotides: TGTGCCAGCAGCCAAGACATTACTAGCGGGGGGGCGGCCGGGGAGCTGTTTTTT.

The chain has TRBV19 and TRBJ1-1; D is possibly TRBD1 (5 bases). There are 11 residues in the CDR3. Germline CDR1 reads LNHDA; CDR2 reads SQIVND (reference sequence). The ends were cut back, 6 bases at V and 8 bases at J, with 10 bases in the middle. CDR3 bases: TGTGCCAGTAGAGACAGCTTAGAAGCTTTCTTT. This encodes CASRDSLEAFF.

In its sample, this clone was seen once. The genes are TRBV29-1 and TRBJ2-5; no firm D call. In germline, CDR1 is SQVTM, CDR2 ANQGSEA. With 4 bases removed from V and 5 bases from J, the gap between germline ends came to 8 bases. The CDR3 totals 11 residues. The CDR3, as DNA: TGCAGCGTTGGGATCGGTGAGACCCAGTACTTC. Its protein product is CSVGIGETQYF.

This chain links TRBV7-2 with TRBJ2-2, with a possible D match to TRBD1 (6 bases). CDR3 length: 14 residues. Germline V gene data show CDR1 as SGHTA and CDR2 as FQGNSA. The V and J ends lost 1 base and 4 bases respectively, with 7 bases between them. The CDR3 reads CASSLGRGTGELFF. The CDR3 DNA reads TGTGCCAGCAGCTTAGGCAGGGGCACCGGGGAGCTGTTTTTT.

The genes are TRBV12-1 and TRBJ1-4. TRBV12-1 is termed a pseudogene. This CDR3 is built from 22 residues. The CDR3 nucleotides are TGTGCCAGCAGCTTTGCCACTTTGGGGGGGAATGTGCTAATAACAACTAATGAAAAACTGTTTTTT. Residues: CASSFATLGGNVLITTNEKLFF.

This chain joins TRBV7-2 and TRBJ1-2, with D hard to call. This CDR3 region has 13 residues. CDR1 and CDR2 from the germline V gene are SGHTA and FQGNSA. V was trimmed by 4 bases and J by 8 bases, leaving 14 bases between them. The CDR3 protein is CASSYQEGSGYTF. The CDR3 region has the DNA TGTGCCAGCAGCTATCAAGAGGGTAGCGGCTACACCTTC. The complete variable domain, with remaining parts taken from reference TRBV7-2 and TRBJ1-2, reads GAGVSQSPSNKVTEKGKDVELRCDPISGHTALYWYRQSLGQGLEFLIYFQGNSAPDKSGLPSDRFSAERTGGSVSTLTIQRTQQEDSAVYLCASSYQEGSGYTFGSGTRLTVV.

The V call is TRBV6-5, the J call TRBJ2-3; 7 bases are a match to TRBD2. The V gene end was trimmed by 7 bases and the J gene end by 4 bases; junction bases not matched to a gene: 8. The germline V gene has CDR1 MNHEY and CDR2 SVGAGI. There are 14 residues in the CDR3. CDR3 bases: TGTGCCAGCACCAAGGTGGGAGGGGCAGATACGCAGTATTTT. This encodes CASTKVGGADTQYF.

CDR3 in amino acids: CASSLRASQGYGYTF. The CDR3 DNA reads TGTGCCAGCTCACTTCGAGCTTCCCAAGGGTATGGCTACACCTTC. The chain recombines TRBV18 with TRBJ1-2; no definite D call. V lost 4 bases and J 5 bases, leaving 17 bases between the germline ends. CDR1 KGHSH and CDR2 LQKENI come from the germline V gene. The CDR3 is 15 residues long.